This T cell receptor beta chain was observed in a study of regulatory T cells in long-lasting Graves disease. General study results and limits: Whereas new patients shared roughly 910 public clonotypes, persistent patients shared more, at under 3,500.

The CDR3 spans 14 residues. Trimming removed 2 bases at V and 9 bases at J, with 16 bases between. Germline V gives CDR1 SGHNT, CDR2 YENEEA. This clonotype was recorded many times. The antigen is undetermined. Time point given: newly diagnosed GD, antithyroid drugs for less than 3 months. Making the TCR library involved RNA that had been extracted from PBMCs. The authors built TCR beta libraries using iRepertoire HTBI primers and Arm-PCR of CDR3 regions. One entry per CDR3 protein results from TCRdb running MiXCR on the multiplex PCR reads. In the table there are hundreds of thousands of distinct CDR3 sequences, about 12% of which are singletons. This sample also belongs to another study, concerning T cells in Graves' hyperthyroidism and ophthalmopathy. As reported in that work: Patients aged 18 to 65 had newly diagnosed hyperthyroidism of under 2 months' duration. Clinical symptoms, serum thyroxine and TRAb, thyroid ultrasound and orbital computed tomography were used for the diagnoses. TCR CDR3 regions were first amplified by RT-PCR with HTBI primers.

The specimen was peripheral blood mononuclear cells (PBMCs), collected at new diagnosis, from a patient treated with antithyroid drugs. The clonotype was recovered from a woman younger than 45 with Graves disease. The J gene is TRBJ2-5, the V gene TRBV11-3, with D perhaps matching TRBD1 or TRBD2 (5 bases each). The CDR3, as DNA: TGTGCCAGCAGCTTACCGGGGCAGCGGACGGCCCAGTACTTC. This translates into CASSLPGQRTAQYF. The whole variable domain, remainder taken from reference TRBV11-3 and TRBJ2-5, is EAGVVQSPRYKIIEKKQPVAFWCNPISGHNTLYWYLQNLGQGPELLIRYENEEAVDDSQLPKDRFSAERLKGVDSTLKIQPAELGDSAVYLCASSLPGQRTAQYFGPGTRLLVL.